The present TCR beta chain was sequenced within a study of cytomegalovirus exposure and HLA in healthy donors. From germline, CDR1 is LNHDA and CDR2 SQIVND (reference sequence). The CDR3 extends over 17 amino acids. V was clipped by 4 bases and J by 2 bases; unmatched bases: 5. Primers for the PCR totalled 60 Vbeta and 13 Jbeta. Method: immunoSEQ multiplex PCR; TCRdb's copy keeps in-frame clones and lacks some. The sample shows roughly 120,000 clones, roughly 83% of them seen only once. Sequencing used PBMCs. J is TRBJ2-6 and V is TRBV19; 10 bases are shared with TRBD1. This sequence was found in a young woman in good health and CMV-seropositive. This chain's CDR3 is CASSRDRGSTGANVLTF. CDR3 sequence (DNA): TGTGCCAGTAGTAGGGACAGGGGATCAACTGGGGCCAACGTCCTGACTTTC.